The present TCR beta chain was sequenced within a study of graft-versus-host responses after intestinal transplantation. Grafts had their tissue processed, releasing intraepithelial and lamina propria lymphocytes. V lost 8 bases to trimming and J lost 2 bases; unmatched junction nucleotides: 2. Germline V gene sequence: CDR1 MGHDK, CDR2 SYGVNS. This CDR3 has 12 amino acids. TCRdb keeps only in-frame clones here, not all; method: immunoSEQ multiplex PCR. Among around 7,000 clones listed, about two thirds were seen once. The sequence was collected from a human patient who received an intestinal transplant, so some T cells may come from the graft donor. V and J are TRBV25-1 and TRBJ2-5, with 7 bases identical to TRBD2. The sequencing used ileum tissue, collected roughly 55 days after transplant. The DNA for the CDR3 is TGTGCCAGCGGGGGAGGGCAAGAGACCCAGTACTTC. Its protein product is CASGGGQETQYF.